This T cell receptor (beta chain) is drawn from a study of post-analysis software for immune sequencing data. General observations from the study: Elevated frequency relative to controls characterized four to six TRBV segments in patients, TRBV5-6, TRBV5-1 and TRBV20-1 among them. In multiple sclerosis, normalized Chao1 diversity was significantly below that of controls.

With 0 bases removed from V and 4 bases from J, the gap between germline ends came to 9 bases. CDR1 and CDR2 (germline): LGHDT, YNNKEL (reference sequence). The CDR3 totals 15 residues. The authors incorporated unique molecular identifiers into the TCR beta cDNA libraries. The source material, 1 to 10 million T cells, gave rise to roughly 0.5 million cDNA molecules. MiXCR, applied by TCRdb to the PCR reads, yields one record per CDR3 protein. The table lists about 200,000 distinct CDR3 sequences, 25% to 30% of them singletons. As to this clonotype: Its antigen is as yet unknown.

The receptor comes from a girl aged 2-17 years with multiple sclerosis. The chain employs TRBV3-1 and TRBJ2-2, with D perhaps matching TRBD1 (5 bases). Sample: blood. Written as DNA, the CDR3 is TGTGCCAGCAGCCAAGAGGGGCGCTTCACCGGGGAGCTGTTTTTT. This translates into CASSQEGRFTGELFF.